What follows is one T cell receptor beta chain and its context. Its antigen is still unknown. It has no much larger one-base neighbor in the sample; base qualities were not kept. TCRbeta CDR3 regions were amplified from genomic DNA using the immunoSEQ Assay, a bias-controlled multiplex PCR. In the original analysis: Within the assay, amplification of reference gene primers was used to estimate how many nucleated cells each sample contained. Sequence reads were collapsed and filtered to measure the absolute abundance of every unique TCRbeta CDR3 rearrangement. Productive Simpson clonality was computed per sample as the square root of Simpson's diversity index over productive rearrangements. The immuneACCESS repertoire file appears here via TCRdb, limited to in-frame rearrangements. These files lack a portion of the clones; in checked studies, under half of the deficit traces to unresolved V genes, and the cause of the others is not known. The DNA was the basis for D and trimming; V, J and clone size are from that table. This sample has tens of thousands of clones in its table, and about three quarters of those were observed once. 7% of the sample is held by the ten biggest clonotypes.

Each collaborating institution followed its own protocols to collect whole blood in K2EDTA tubes. For TCRbeta analysis, collaborators shipped samples in one of three forms: frozen whole blood, isolated PBMCs, or DNA extracted from either of those sample types. The record originates from a study of blood T cell repertoires in COVID-19 (dated by TCRdb to about 2020). Broadly, across the study: Collaborator samples came from the United States, Italy and Spain and covered acute and convalescent phases of COVID-19. The material from the prospective study consisted of cDNA or gDNA derived from T cells, B-cell-depleted T cells, or PBMCs. Deeply sampled blood TCRbeta repertoires from subjects exposed to, actively infected with, or recovered from COVID-19 were included in the dataset. The repertoires were released in a freely available public database meant as a resource for research on the immune response to SARS-CoV-2. Samples came from the ongoing ImmuneRACE study (first 160 participants) plus 1,254 subjects from 6 global collaborators. Sample metadata almost always included a de-identified subject ID, COVID-19 status, age in years and sex. Where available, HLA class I and class II types were taken from metadata supplied by the sample provider and were not determined by assay-based typing. Study-wide findings and limitations: The amount of clinical and demographic metadata varied by source and participant and was provided uncurated.

Material for sequencing was peripheral blood. The sequence derives from a man in his sixties or seventies with acute or convalescent COVID-19.

The CDR3 here reads CASRSTGGETLETQYF. The DNA reads as follows: TGCGCCAGCAGGTCGACAGGGGGCGAAACTCTAGAGACCCAGTACTTC. This receptor chain uses TRBV5-1 and TRBJ2-5, with 10 bases in between that match TRBD1. From cysteine to phenylalanine, the CDR3 is 16 amino acids long. The entry retains the CDR3 DNA only, 48 bases that are in frame from base 1. V trim: 5 bases; J trim: 4 bases; unmatched bases: 11. For CDR1 and CDR2, the germline V gene lists SGHRS and YFSETQ. The full variable domain, with segments outside the CDR3 supplied by the reference TRBV5-1 and TRBJ2-5 proteins, appears as KAGVTQTPRYLIKTRGQQVTLSCSPISGHRSVSWYQQTPGQGLQFLFEYFSETQRNKGNFPGRFSGRQFSNSRSEMNVSTLELGDSALYLCASRSTGGETLETQYFGPGTRLLVL.